This record concerns one T cell receptor (beta chain) sequence. The antigen is undetermined. TCRdb passed the 5' RACE reads through MiXCR, listing each CDR3 protein once. The sample lists 230,000 or so distinct CDR3 sequences, more than 20% occurring once. The V and J ends lost 3 bases and 0 bases respectively, with 7 bases between them. The CDR3 is made up of 14 amino acids. The sample originates from a study of CD8 T cells in ankylosing spondylitis. Overall study results and limits: There were earlier reports of some motif variants in reactive arthritis synovial fluid and blood. For ankylosing spondylitis blood, a TCR beta motif of seven to nine highly homologous variants appeared characteristic.

The sample was blood, either unsorted or a sorted T cell fraction (not recorded which). The chain joins TRBV12-3 or TRBV12-4 to TRBJ2-3; D not certain. The TCR comes from a male donor with ankylosing spondylitis or in good health (not recorded which). Written as DNA, the CDR3 is TGTGCCAGCAGTTTTATAGGGAGCACAGATACGCAGTATTTT. Translated: CASSFIGSTDTQYF.